This T cell receptor beta chain is from a study of cytomegalovirus exposure and HLA in healthy donors. The PCR ran on 60 Vbeta and 13 Jbeta primers. Original analysis: The count from a later analysis was some 83 million unique TCR beta chains, some 10 million of them shared. Generated by immunoSEQ multiplex PCR, the TCRdb table keeps only in-frame clones and is missing some. V and J calls and clone size come straight from that table; D and trimming were deduced from the DNA. The table records 200,000 to 250,000 clones, roughly 83% of them present only once. The CDR3 runs to 16 residues. V shed 4 bases and J 0 bases; nucleotides not matched to a gene: 6. Germline V CDR1 and CDR2: SGHRS, YFSETQ.

The clonotype was recovered from a boy between 2 and 15 years old in good health and CMV-seronegative. The sample was PBMCs. This sequence joins TRBV5-1 and TRBJ2-1, with 8 bases fitting TRBD2. The CDR3 spells CASSPSGPASYNEQFF. CDR3 nucleotide sequence: TGCGCCAGCAGCCCTAGCGGGCCGGCCTCCTACAATGAGCAGTTCTTC.